What follows are 7 T cell receptor beta chains derived from one specimen sequenced in a study of shared clonotypes between healthy human individuals. Produced via immunoSEQ multiplex PCR; TCRdb's table is partial and in-frame only. The data contain around 1.9 million clones, about 93% of them singletons. Only CD45RO-negative cells positively selected for CCR7 counted as naive CD8 cells, so terminally differentiated effector memory CD45RA+ cells were excluded. The sequencing input was naive CD8+ T cells from PBMCs. The source of these receptors is a young man in good health. Some clones in this sample may be carry-over from other donors' samples.

Concerning this clone itself: This sample includes further DNA sequences coding for the same CDR3. V is TRBV9 and J is TRBJ2-7, with D unresolved. Trimming left V 0 bases short and J 1 base short, with 5 bases between. Germline V gene lookup returns CDR1 SGDLS and CDR2 YYNGEE. This CDR3 is built from 13 residues. CDR3 DNA: TGTGCCAGCAGCGTAGGAGGTTCCTACGAGCAGTACTTC. This sequence encodes CASSVGGSYEQYF. The variable domain in full, with the rest retrieved from reference TRBV9 and TRBJ2-7, is DSGVTQTPKHLITATGQRVTLRCSPRSGDLSVYWYQQSLDQGLQFLIQYYNGEERAKGNILERFSAQQFPDLHSELNLSSLELGDSALYFCASSVGGSYEQYFGPGTRLTVT.

This chain connects TRBV2 to TRBJ2-1, with D possibly TRBD1 on 5 matching bases. Germline CDR1 reads SNHLY; CDR2 reads FYNNEI. V was trimmed by 8 bases and J by 3 bases, leaving 14 bases between them. The CDR3 contains 14 residues. DNA for the CDR3: TGTGCCAGCGCCCCCGGTGACAGCTACAATGAGCAGTTCTTC. This sequence encodes CASAPGDSYNEQFF.

The rearrangement joins TRBV6-1 to TRBJ2-7; TRBD2 matches at 8 bases. Per the germline V gene, CDR1 is MNHNS and CDR2 is SASEGT. This CDR3 spans 15 amino acids. The junction had 15 bases not matched to a gene; V was cut back by 10 bases and J by 4 bases. The CDR3 nucleotides read TGTGCCATCCTACCCGGCGGGAGGTCTTATTACGAGCAGTACTTC. Its translation is CAILPGGRSYYEQYF.

The chain couples TRBV4-2 to TRBJ1-4; 8 nucleotides agree with TRBD1. Unmatched junction bases numbered 8, after V lost 1 base and J lost 4 bases. There are 17 residues in the CDR3. The germline gives CDR1 LGHNA, CDR2 YNFKEQ. The CDR3 protein is CASSQVLQGAYNEKLFF. The DNA of the CDR3 is TGTGCCAGCAGCCAAGTATTGCAGGGGGCGTATAATGAAAAACTGTTTTTT.

This clone was counted between two and nine times. V gene TRBV5-1 combines with J gene TRBJ1-2, with a tentative D call TRBD1 (5 bases). This CDR3 region has 14 residues. Trimming took off 0 bases at V and 1 base at J, with 7 bases between the two ends. Germline V lookup: CDR1 SGHRS, CDR2 YFSETQ. CDR3 in DNA: TGCGCCAGCAGCTTGGGACAGAGTAACTATGGCTACACCTTC. It translates to CASSLGQSNYGYTF.

The chain has TRBV28 and TRBJ2-7; D is possibly TRBD1 or TRBD2 (5 bases each). Per germline, CDR1 MDHEN and CDR2 SYDVKM. The V gene lost 6 bases and the J gene lost 2 bases, with 11 bases spanning the gap. This CDR3 region has 13 residues. CDR3 in amino acids: CASSRRGTYEQYF. The CDR3 coding sequence is TGTGCCAGCAGCCGTCGGGGCACCTACGAGCAGTACTTC.

This clone was observed a handful of times. The chain employs TRBV6-4 and TRBJ1-1, with a tentative D call TRBD1 (5 bases). Trimming pared 2 bases from V and 1 base from J, leaving 11 bases between. Germline values: CDR1 MRHNA, CDR2 SNTAGT. The length of the CDR3 is 15 residues. The CDR3 region has the DNA TGTGCCAGCAGTGACCCGACCGACAGGAACACTGAAGCTTTCTTT. Residues: CASSDPTDRNTEAFF.